The T cell receptor beta chain described here comes from a study of cytomegalovirus exposure and HLA in healthy donors. Study overall: A later analysis reported the same platform for the roughly 110 validation repertoires and the 500 to 750 first-cohort repertoires.

Comment on this clone: What it binds is unknown.

Regarding the study as a whole: First-cohort TCR clusters tended to co-occur in the 130 or so validation repertoires, a later analysis found. Published work reported that the classifier diagnosed cytomegalovirus status with high specificity and sensitivity.

Repertoires were generated with immunoSEQ multiplex PCR, while TCRdb's copy carries only in-frame clones and drops some. The data show about 150,000 clones, 86% seen once. Losses at the gene ends were 4 bases for V and 2 bases for J; bases not matched to a gene: 8. CDR1 and CDR2 (germline): SGHRS, YFSETQ. There are 15 residues in the CDR3. This clonotype originated in a human donor in good health. Sequenced sample: PBMCs. This chain links TRBV5-1 with TRBJ1-1; 7 bases map to TRBD1. CDR3 protein: CASSHTGQLNTEAFF. CDR3 nucleotides: TGCGCCAGCAGCCATACGGGACAGCTTAACACTGAAGCTTTCTTT.